This T cell receptor beta chain stems from a study of shared clonotypes between healthy human individuals. Method: immunoSEQ multiplex PCR; TCRdb's copy keeps in-frame clones and lacks some. The sample has about 110,000 clones, about 70% seen once. This TCR derives from a woman in her thirties in good health. Sequenced sample: memory CD8+ T cells sorted from blood. Subset indicated: CD45RO+ cells pooled with CCR7-negative TemRA cells.

The CDR3 bases are TGCGCCAGCAGTGAGTCGGCTGTGTCCACCGGGGAGCTGTTTTTT. It codes for CASSESAVSTGELFF. The gene calls are TRBV10-1 and TRBJ2-2; D is ambiguous. The CDR3 has 15 amino acids. Germline lookup yields CDR1 WNHNN and CDR2 SYGVQD (reference sequence). Trimming pared 0 bases from V and 4 bases from J, leaving 9 bases between.